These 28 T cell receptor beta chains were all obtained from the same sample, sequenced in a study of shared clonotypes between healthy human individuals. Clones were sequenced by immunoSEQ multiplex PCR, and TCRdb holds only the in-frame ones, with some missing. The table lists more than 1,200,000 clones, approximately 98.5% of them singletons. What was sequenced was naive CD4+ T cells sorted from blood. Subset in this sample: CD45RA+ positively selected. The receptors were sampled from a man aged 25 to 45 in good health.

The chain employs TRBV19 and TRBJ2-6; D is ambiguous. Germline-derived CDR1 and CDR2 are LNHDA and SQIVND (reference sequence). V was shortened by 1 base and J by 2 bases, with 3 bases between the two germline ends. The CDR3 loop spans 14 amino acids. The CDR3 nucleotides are TGTGCCAGTAGTATAGTTGCTGGGGCCAACGTCCTGACTTTC. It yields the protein CASSIVAGANVLTF. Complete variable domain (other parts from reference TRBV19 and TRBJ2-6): DGGITQSPKYLFRKEGQNVTLSCEQNLNHDAMYWYRQDPGQGLRLIYYSQIVNDFQKGDIAEGYSVSREKKESFPLTVTSAQKNPTAFYLCASSIVAGANVLTFGAGSRLTVL.

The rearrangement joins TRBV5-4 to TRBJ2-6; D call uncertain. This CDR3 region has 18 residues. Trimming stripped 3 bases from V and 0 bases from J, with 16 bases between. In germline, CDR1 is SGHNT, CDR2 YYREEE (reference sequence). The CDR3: CASSSGRPRVSGANVLTF. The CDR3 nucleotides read TGTGCCAGCAGCTCGGGCCGGCCCCGAGTCTCTGGGGCCAACGTCCTGACTTTC. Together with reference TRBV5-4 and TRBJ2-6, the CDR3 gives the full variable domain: ETGVTQSPTHLIKTRGQQVTLRCSSQSGHNTVSWYQQALGQGPQFIFQYYREEENGRGNFPPRFSGLQFPNYSSELNVNALELDDSALYLCASSSGRPRVSGANVLTFGAGSRLTVL.

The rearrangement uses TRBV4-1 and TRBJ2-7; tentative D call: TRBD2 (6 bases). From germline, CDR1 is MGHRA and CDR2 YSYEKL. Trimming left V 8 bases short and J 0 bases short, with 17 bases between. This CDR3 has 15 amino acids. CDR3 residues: CASGRELGSSYEQYF. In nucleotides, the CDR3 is TGCGCCAGCGGGCGGGAACTGGGAAGCTCCTACGAGCAGTACTTC.

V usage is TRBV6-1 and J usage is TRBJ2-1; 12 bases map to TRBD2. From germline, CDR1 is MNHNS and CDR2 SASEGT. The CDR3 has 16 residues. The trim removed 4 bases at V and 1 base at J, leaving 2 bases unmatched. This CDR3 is CASSAGLAGSYNEQFF. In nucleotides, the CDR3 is TGTGCCAGCAGTGCGGGACTAGCGGGTTCCTACAATGAGCAGTTCTTC.

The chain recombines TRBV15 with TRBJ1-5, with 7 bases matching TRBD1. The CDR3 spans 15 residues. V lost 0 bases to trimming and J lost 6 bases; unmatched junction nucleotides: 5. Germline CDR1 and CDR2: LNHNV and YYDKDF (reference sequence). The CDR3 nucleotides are TGTGCCACCAGCAGAGAGGCCAGGGGGATTCAGCCCCAGCATTTT. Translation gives CATSREARGIQPQHF.

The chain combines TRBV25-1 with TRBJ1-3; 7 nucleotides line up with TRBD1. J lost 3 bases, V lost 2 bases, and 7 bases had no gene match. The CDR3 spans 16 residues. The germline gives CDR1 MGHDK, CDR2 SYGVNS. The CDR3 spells CASSEGTASFGNTIYF. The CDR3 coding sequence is TGTGCCAGCAGTGAAGGGACAGCGTCTTTTGGAAACACCATATATTTT.

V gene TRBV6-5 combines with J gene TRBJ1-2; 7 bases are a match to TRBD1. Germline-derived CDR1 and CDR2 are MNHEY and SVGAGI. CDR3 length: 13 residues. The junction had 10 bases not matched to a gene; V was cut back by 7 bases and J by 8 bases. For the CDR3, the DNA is TGTGCCAGCACCAAGACAGGGTGGTTGGGCTACACCTTC. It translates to CASTKTGWLGYTF.

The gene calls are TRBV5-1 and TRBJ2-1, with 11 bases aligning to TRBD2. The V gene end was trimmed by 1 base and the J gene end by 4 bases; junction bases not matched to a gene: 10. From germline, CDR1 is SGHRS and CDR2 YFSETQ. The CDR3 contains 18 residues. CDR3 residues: CASSLTAWTSGLYNEQFF. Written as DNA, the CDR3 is TGCGCCAGCAGCTTGACCGCCTGGACTAGCGGGTTATACAATGAGCAGTTCTTC.

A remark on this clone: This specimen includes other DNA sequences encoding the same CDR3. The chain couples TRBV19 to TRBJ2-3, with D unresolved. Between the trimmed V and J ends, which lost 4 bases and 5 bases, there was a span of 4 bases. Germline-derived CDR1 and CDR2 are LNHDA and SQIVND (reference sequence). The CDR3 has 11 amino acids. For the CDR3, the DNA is TGTGCCAGTAGTAGTGGAGATACGCAGTATTTT. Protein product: CASSSGDTQYF.

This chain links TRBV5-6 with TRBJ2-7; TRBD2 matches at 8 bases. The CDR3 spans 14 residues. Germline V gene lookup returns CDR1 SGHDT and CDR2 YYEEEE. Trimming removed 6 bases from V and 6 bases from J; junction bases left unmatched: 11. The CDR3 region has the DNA TGTGCCAGCACACCCAAGCGGGAGCCTCGCGAGCAGTACTTC. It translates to CASTPKREPREQYF.

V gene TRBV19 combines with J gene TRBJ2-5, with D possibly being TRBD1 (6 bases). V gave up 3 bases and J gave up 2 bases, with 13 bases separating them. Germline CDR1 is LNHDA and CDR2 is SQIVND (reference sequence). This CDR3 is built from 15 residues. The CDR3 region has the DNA TGTGCCAGTAGTATCGCAGGGGCCTCACAAGAGACCCAGTACTTC. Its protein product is CASSIAGASQETQYF.

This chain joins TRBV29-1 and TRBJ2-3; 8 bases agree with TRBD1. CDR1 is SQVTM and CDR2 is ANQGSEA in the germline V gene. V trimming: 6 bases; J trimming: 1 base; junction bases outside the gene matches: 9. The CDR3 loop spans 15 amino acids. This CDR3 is CSVDPTGVRTDTQYF. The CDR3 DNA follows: TGCAGCGTCGACCCGACAGGGGTTCGCACAGATACGCAGTATTTT.

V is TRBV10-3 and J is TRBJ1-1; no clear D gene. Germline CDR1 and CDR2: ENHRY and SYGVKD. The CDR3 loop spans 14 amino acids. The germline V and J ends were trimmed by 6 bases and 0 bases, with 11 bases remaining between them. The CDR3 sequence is CAIRGSPMNTEAFF. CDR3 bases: TGTGCCATCAGGGGTTCGCCCATGAACACTGAAGCTTTCTTT.

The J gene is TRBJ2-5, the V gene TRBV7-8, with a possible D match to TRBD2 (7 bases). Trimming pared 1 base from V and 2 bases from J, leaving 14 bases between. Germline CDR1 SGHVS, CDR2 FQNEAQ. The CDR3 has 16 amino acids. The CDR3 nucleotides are TGTGCCAGCAGCTTAGAAGGGGGGGGCGGTCAAGAGACCCAGTACTTC. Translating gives CASSLEGGGGQETQYF.

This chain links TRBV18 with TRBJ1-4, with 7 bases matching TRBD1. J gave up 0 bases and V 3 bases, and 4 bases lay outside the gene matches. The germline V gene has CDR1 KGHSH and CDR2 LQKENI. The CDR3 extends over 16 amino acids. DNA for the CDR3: TGTGCCAGCTCACCGGCAGGGGGTGCAACTAATGAAAAACTGTTTTTT. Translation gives CASSPAGGATNEKLFF.

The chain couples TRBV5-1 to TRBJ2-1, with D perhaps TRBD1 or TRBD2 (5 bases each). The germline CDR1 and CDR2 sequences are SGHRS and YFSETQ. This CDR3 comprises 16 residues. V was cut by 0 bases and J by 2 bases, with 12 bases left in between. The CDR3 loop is CASSLVAQGPYNEQFF. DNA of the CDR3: TGCGCCAGCAGCTTGGTAGCGCAGGGCCCCTACAATGAGCAGTTCTTC.

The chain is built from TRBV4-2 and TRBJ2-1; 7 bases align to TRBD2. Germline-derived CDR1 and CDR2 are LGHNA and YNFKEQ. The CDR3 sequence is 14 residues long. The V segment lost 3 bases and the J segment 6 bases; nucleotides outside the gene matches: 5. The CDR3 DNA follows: TGTGCCAGCAGCCATGGCGGGAGCGGCAATGAGCAGTTCTTC. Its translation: CASSHGGSGNEQFF.

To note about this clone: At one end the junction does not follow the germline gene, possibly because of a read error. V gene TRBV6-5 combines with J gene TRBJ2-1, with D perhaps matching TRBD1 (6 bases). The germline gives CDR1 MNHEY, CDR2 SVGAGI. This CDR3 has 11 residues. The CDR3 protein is CASSMGHSAIF. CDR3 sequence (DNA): TGTGCCAGCAGCATGGGACATAGTGCGATCTTC.

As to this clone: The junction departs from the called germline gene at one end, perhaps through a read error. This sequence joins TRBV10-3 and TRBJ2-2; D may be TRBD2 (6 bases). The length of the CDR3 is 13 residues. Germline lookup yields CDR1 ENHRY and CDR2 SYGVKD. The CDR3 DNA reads TGTGCCATCAGTGAAGGGGAGGCCGGCGAGCTGTTTTTT. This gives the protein CAISEGEAGELFF.

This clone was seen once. This CDR3 reads CATTSGQFHSADTQYF. The CDR3 DNA is TGTGCCACCACCAGCGGGCAGTTTCATAGCGCAGATACGCAGTATTTT. The J gene is TRBJ2-3, the V gene TRBV5-4; perhaps TRBD2 as D (6 bases). The germline CDR1 and CDR2 sequences are SGHNT and YYREEE (reference sequence). Trimming stripped 9 bases from V and 4 bases from J, with 24 bases between. This CDR3 has 16 residues.

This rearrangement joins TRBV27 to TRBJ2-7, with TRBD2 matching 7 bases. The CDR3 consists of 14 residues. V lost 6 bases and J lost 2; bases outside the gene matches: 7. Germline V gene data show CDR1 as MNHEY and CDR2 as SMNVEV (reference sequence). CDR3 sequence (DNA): TGTGCCAGCAGGCGACTAGCCGATACCTACGAGCAGTACTTC. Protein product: CASRRLADTYEQYF.

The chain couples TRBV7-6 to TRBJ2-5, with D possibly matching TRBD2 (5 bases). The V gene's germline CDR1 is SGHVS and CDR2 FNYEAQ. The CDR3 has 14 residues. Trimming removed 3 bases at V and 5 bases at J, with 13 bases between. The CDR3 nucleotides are TGTGCCAGCAGCTTCTTAGCGCCGTGGGAGACCCAGTACTTC. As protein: CASSFLAPWETQYF. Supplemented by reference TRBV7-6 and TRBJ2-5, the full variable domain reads GAGVSQSPRYKVTKRGQDVALRCDPISGHVSLYWYRQALGQGPEFLTYFNYEAQQDKSGLPNDRFSAERPEGSISTLTIQRTEQRDSAMYRCASSFLAPWETQYFGPGTRLLVL.

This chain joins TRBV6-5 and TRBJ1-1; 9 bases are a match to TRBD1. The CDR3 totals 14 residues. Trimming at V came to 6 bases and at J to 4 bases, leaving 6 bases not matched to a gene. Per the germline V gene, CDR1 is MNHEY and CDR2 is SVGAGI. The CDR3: CASRGTGLSTEAFF. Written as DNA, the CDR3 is TGTGCCAGCAGAGGGACAGGGTTGAGCACTGAAGCTTTCTTT.

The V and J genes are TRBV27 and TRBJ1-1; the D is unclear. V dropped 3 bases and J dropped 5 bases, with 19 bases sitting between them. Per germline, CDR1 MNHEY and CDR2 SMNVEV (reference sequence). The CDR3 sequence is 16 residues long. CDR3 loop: CASSFQRLGGGTEAFF. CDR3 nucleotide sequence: TGTGCCAGCAGTTTCCAACGATTGGGTGGAGGGACTGAAGCTTTCTTT.

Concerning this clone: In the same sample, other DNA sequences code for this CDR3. The CDR3 is CASSLGTGSNQPQHF. CDR3 nucleotides: TGTGCCAGCTCCCTTGGGACAGGTAGCAATCAGCCCCAGCATTTT. V gene TRBV18 combines with J gene TRBJ1-5; 8 bases line up with TRBD1. Germline lookup yields CDR1 KGHSH and CDR2 LQKENI. The CDR3 spans 15 residues. The trim removed 6 bases at V and 0 bases at J, leaving 4 bases unmatched. Drawing the rest from reference TRBV18 and TRBJ1-5, the complete variable domain is NAGVMQNPRHLVRRRGQEARLRCSPMKGHSHVYWYRQLPEEGLKFMVYLQKENIIDESGMPKERFSAEFPKEGPSILRIQQVVRGDSAAYFCASSLGTGSNQPQHFGDGTRLSIL.

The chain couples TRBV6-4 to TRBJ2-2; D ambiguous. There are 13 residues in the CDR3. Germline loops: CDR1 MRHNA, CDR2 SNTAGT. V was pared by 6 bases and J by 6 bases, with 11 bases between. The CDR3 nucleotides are TGTGCCAGCAGATATTTTATCCCCGGGGAGCTGTTTTTT. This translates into CASRYFIPGELFF.

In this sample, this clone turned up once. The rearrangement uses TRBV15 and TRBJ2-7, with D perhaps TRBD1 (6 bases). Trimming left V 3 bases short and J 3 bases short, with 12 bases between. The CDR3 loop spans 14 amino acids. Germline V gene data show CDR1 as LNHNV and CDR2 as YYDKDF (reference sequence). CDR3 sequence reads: CATSSMTGFYEQYF. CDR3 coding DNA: TGTGCCACCAGCAGCATGACAGGATTCTACGAGCAGTACTTC.

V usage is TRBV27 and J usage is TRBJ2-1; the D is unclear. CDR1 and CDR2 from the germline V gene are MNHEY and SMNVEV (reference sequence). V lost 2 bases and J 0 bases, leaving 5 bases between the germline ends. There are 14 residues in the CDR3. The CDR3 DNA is TGTGCCAGCAGTTTACAGGCCTCCTACAATGAGCAGTTCTTC. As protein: CASSLQASYNEQFF.